These 32 T cell receptor beta chains were all obtained from the same sample, sequenced in a study of identical twins. From the 5' RACE reads, TCRdb called clonotypes with MiXCR, one entry per CDR3 protein. The sample lists a few hundred thousand distinct CDR3 sequences; 7.5% to 10% were seen once. The same sample was also studied in work on yellow fever vaccine responses in identical twins.

Specimen: PBMCs. These receptors all stem from a woman between 18 and 30 years old in good health.

This clonotype was detected many times. The CDR3 bases are TGTGCCAGCAGGGAAGGGACGAGCTTTGGCTACACCTTC. This sequence encodes CASREGTSFGYTF. The chain uses TRBV12-3 or TRBV12-4 and TRBJ1-2; D might be TRBD1 (5 bases). With 6 bases removed from V and 7 bases from J, the gap between germline ends came to 15 bases. This CDR3 is built from 13 residues.

The chain couples TRBV9 to TRBJ2-5; TRBD2 agrees at 10 bases. Germline CDR1 reads SGDLS; CDR2 reads YYNGEE. Trimming took 2 bases from V and 2 from J; bases not matched to a gene: 6. The CDR3 spans 16 residues. The CDR3 DNA sequence: TGTGCCAGCAGCGTTTCTAGCGGGGGCTTACAAGAGACCCAGTACTTC. Protein product: CASSVSSGGLQETQYF.

This clonotype was picked up many times. CDR3 loop: CASSDAGGFNSPLHF. DNA for the CDR3: TGCGCCAGCAGCGATGCAGGGGGTTTTAATTCACCCCTCCACTTT. The V gene is TRBV5-1, the J gene TRBJ1-6; 7 bases line up with TRBD1. Per germline, CDR1 SGHRS and CDR2 YFSETQ. The J segment lost 6 bases and the V segment lost 4 bases, leaving 7 bases of the junction unmatched. This CDR3 comprises 15 residues.

V is TRBV6-5 and J is TRBJ2-3; 10 nucleotides agree with TRBD2. The germline gives CDR1 MNHEY, CDR2 SVGAGI. The trim removed 6 bases at V and 3 bases at J, leaving 12 bases unmatched. This CDR3 is 17 amino acids long. This chain's CDR3 is CASRKMTSGPETDTQYF. The CDR3 DNA reads as TGTGCCAGCAGAAAAATGACTAGCGGGCCGGAGACAGATACGCAGTATTTT.

This clonotype was seen ten or more times. J is TRBJ2-7 and V is TRBV20-1, with D possibly being TRBD2 (5 bases). Deletions cut 0 bases from V and 4 bases from J, with 7 bases between. The CDR3 runs to 12 residues. The germline CDR1 and CDR2 sequences are DFQATT and SNEGSKA (reference sequence). In DNA form, the CDR3 reads TGCAGTGCTAGAGATGCGGGTTACGAGCAGTACTTC. Its translation is CSARDAGYEQYF.

The chain uses TRBV7-6 and TRBJ2-2; TRBD2 matches at 9 bases. This CDR3 region has 17 residues. Losses at the gene ends were 4 bases for V and 6 bases for J; bases not matched to a gene: 12. CDR1 is SGHVS, CDR2 FNYEAQ, per germline. The CDR3 reads CASSSGNSGSVPGELFF. CDR3 DNA sequence: TGTGCCAGCAGCTCCGGTAATAGCGGGAGCGTACCCGGGGAGCTGTTTTTT.

This chain's CDR3 is CSVGLVSGANVLTF. As DNA, the CDR3 is TGCAGCGTAGGACTCGTTTCTGGGGCCAACGTCCTGACTTTC. This chain links TRBV29-1 with TRBJ2-6, with D tentatively TRBD2 (5 bases). Per the germline V gene, CDR1 is SQVTM and CDR2 is ANQGSEA. V was pared by 6 bases and J by 1 base, with 10 bases between. The CDR3 loop spans 14 amino acids.

V and J are TRBV5-1 and TRBJ1-6, with 8 bases fitting TRBD1. Germline CDR1 is SGHRS and CDR2 is YFSETQ. CDR3 size: 13 residues. V was pared by 4 bases and J by 8 bases, with 2 bases of the junction left unmatched. In DNA, the CDR3 is TGCGCCAGCAGCGGACAGGGTGATTCACCCCTCCACTTT. Residues: CASSGQGDSPLHF.

The genes are TRBV15 and TRBJ2-5; TRBD2 agrees at 9 bases. The CDR3 extends over 15 amino acids. Germline trimming cut 3 bases from V and 2 bases from J; bases unmatched to any gene: 4. Germline CDR1 and CDR2: LNHNV and YYDKDF (reference sequence). The CDR3, as DNA: TGTGCCACCAGCAGGAAGACTAGCGGACAAGAGACCCAGTACTTC. Translation gives CATSRKTSGQETQYF.

This clonotype was counted at least ten times. This rearrangement joins TRBV9 to TRBJ2-2, with 10 positions matching TRBD1. In germline, CDR1 is SGDLS, CDR2 YYNGEE. The J segment lost 2 bases and the V segment lost 0 bases, leaving 4 bases of the junction unmatched. This CDR3 is 17 amino acids long. This chain's CDR3 is CASSVGDRGSNTGELFF. CDR3 in DNA: TGTGCCAGCAGCGTAGGGGACAGGGGTAGTAACACCGGGGAGCTGTTTTTT.

The CDR3 DNA follows: TGCAGCGTTGAAGATCACACCCGGGGGCAGTACTTC. It yields the protein CSVEDHTRGQYF. The rearrangement joins TRBV29-1 to TRBJ2-7; a possible D gene is TRBD2 (5 bases). Germline V lookup: CDR1 SQVTM, CDR2 ANQGSEA. The CDR3 has 12 amino acids. V was trimmed by 0 bases and J by 9 bases, leaving 12 bases between them.

This clonotype was found many times. The chain uses TRBV4-3 and TRBJ2-5, with D possibly matching TRBD2 (6 bases). The CDR3 extends over 15 amino acids. CDR1 is LGHNA and CDR2 is YSLEER in the germline V gene. V was clipped by 6 bases and J by 1 base, with 15 bases between them. This CDR3 reads CASSRERALQETQYF. For the CDR3, the DNA is TGCGCCAGCAGTCGGGAGCGGGCGCTCCAAGAGACCCAGTACTTC.

Many counts were recorded for this clonotype. The rearrangement links TRBV7-9 to TRBJ2-7, with D tentatively TRBD1 or TRBD2 (5 bases each). Germline CDR1 SEHNR, CDR2 FQNEAQ (reference sequence). Trimming shortened V by 7 bases and J by 5 bases, and 21 bases separated the two germline ends. The CDR3 sequence is 15 residues long. Written as DNA, the CDR3 is TGTGCCAGCAACACCCCCTTGAGAGGGACCGACGAGCAGTACTTC. It is translated as CASNTPLRGTDEQYF.

This chain connects TRBV5-5 to TRBJ2-7; the D gene is possibly TRBD1 (7 bases). CDR1 and CDR2 from the germline V gene are SGHKS and YYEKEE (reference sequence). CDR3 length: 14 residues. V was cut by 6 bases and J by 1 base, with 14 bases left in between. The CDR3 nucleotides are TGTGCCAGCAACAGGCAGGGGGGATCCTACGAGCAGTACTTC. It specifies CASNRQGGSYEQYF.

This clonotype was counted many times. The chain recombines TRBV7-3 with TRBJ2-3; no firm D call. This CDR3 is 15 amino acids long. Trimming cost V 5 bases and J 5 bases, with 17 bases left between them. CDR1 is SGHTA and CDR2 is FQGTGA in the germline V gene. CDR3 nucleotide sequence: TGTGCCAGCAGCACGGCCGGGTATTCACAAGATACGCAGTATTTT. It is translated as CASSTAGYSQDTQYF. The variable domain in full, with the rest retrieved from reference TRBV7-3 and TRBJ2-3, is GAGVSQTPSNKVTEKGKYVELRCDPISGHTALYWYRQSLGQGPEFLIYFQGTGAADDSGLPNDRFFAVRPEGSVSTLKIQRTERGDSAVYLCASSTAGYSQDTQYFGPGTRLTVL.

This clonotype was counted ten times or more. CDR3 protein: CASTRASGDNEQFF. CDR3 DNA: TGTGCCAGCACCCGGGCTAGCGGGGACAATGAGCAGTTCTTC. The chain uses TRBV6-2 or TRBV6-3 and TRBJ2-1; 9 bases are shared with TRBD2. CDR1 MNHEY and CDR2 SVGEGT come from the germline V gene. This CDR3 is built from 14 residues. J gave up 5 bases and V 7 bases, and 6 bases lay outside the gene matches.

The chain couples TRBV11-2 to TRBJ1-1; TRBD1 might be the D (5 bases). The V and J ends lost 2 bases and 5 bases respectively, with 24 bases between them. CDR1 and CDR2 from the germline V gene are SGHAT and FQNNGV. CDR3 length equals 18 residues. The CDR3 DNA follows: TGTGCCAGCAGCTTAAATAGCCAAACTACAGGACGTGGAACTGAAGCTTTCTTT. It encodes CASSLNSQTTGRGTEAFF.

This clonotype came up a few times. The V and J genes are TRBV27 and TRBJ2-1; the match to TRBD2 covers 12 bases. CDR1 is MNHEY, CDR2 SMNVEV, per germline (reference sequence). This CDR3 is 20 amino acids long. V lost 4 bases and J lost 1; bases outside the gene matches: 14. The CDR3, as DNA: TGTGCCAGCAGTTCCTCCGGGACTAGCGGGCCGAGGGGGTCCTACAATGAGCAGTTCTTC. Residues: CASSSSGTSGPRGSYNEQFF.

At least ten counts were recorded for this clonotype. The V and J genes are TRBV6-2 or TRBV6-3 and TRBJ2-1; D gene ambiguous. Per germline, CDR1 MNHEY and CDR2 SVGEGT. The CDR3 consists of 13 residues. Trimming took off 3 bases at V and 7 bases at J, with 10 bases between the two ends. The CDR3 here is CASSYLKVNEQFF. The CDR3 nucleotides are TGTGCCAGCAGTTATCTGAAGGTGAATGAGCAGTTCTTC.

CDR3 sequence reads: CSAKRGGGSNEQFF. CDR3 coding DNA: TGCAGTGCTAAGAGGGGGGGGGGTAGCAATGAGCAGTTCTTC. The chain links TRBV20-1 to TRBJ2-1, with D perhaps matching TRBD2 (7 bases). Germline-derived CDR1 and CDR2 are DFQATT and SNEGSKA (reference sequence). The CDR3 covers 14 residues. Trimming removed 4 bases at V and 6 bases at J, with 16 bases between.

This clonotype was counted many times. The rearrangement uses TRBV4-3 and TRBJ1-5; D unclear. The CDR3 has 15 residues. V was pared by 1 base and J by 0 bases, with 7 bases between. Germline CDR1 and CDR2: LGHNA and YSLEER. CDR3 DNA: TGCGCCAGCAGCCAAGGAAGGGCTAGCAATCAGCCCCAGCATTTT. Translating it yields CASSQGRASNQPQHF.

The sample holds a few counts of this clonotype. The V and J genes are TRBV5-1 and TRBJ2-5, with TRBD1 matching over 9 bases. V was pared by 4 bases and J by 4 bases, with 8 bases of the junction left unmatched. CDR1 SGHRS and CDR2 YFSETQ come from the germline V gene. The CDR3 loop spans 15 amino acids. The CDR3 reads CASSQPGQGGETQYF. The CDR3 coding sequence is TGCGCCAGCAGCCAACCGGGACAGGGTGGAGAGACCCAGTACTTC.

In this sample, this clonotype turned up many times. The chain links TRBV18 to TRBJ2-2; 7 nucleotides align to TRBD1. CDR3 length: 14 residues. V gave up 8 bases and J gave up 2 bases; unmatched junction bases: 5. The germline gives CDR1 KGHSH, CDR2 LQKENI. Here the CDR3 DNA reads TGTGCCAGCAGTCGACAGGGTAACACCGGGGAGCTGTTTTTT. Protein product: CASSRQGNTGELFF. Supplemented by reference TRBV18 and TRBJ2-2, the full variable domain reads NAGVMQNPRHLVRRRGQEARLRCSPMKGHSHVYWYRQLPEEGLKFMVYLQKENIIDESGMPKERFSAEFPKEGPSILRIQQVVRGDSAAYFCASSRQGNTGELFFGEGSRLTVL.

This chain connects TRBV4-1 to TRBJ1-5, with 8 bases aligning to TRBD1. Germline assignment: CDR1 MGHRA and CDR2 YSYEKL. The CDR3 runs 15 residues. Trimming took 1 base from V and 9 from J; bases not matched to a gene: 8. DNA for the CDR3: TGCGCCAGCAGCCAAGTCGGCACAGGGGGGAGGCCCCAGCATTTT. Translated: CASSQVGTGGRPQHF.

With respect to this clonotype: At one boundary the junction diverges from the germline segment, which might be a read error. V gene TRBV7-7 combines with J gene TRBJ2-3; TRBD2 aligns across 14 bases. Germline loops: CDR1 SSHAT, CDR2 FNYEAQ (reference sequence). The CDR3 length is 16 residues. The CDR3, as DNA: TGTGCTAGCAGCCTCGGACTAGCGGGGGGATCAGATACGCAGTATTTT. Translating gives CASSLGLAGGSDTQYF.

The chain links TRBV5-6 to TRBJ2-7, with D possibly TRBD1 on 6 matching bases. The germline V gene has CDR1 SGHDT and CDR2 YYEEEE. Trimming left V 3 bases short and J 4 bases short, with 14 bases between. This CDR3 comprises 14 residues. CDR3 sequence: CASSSGVRGYEQYF. The DNA of the CDR3 is TGTGCCAGCAGCTCCGGGGTCAGGGGTTACGAGCAGTACTTC. The full variable domain, with the rest looked up from reference TRBV5-6 and TRBJ2-7, is DAGVTQSPTHLIKTRGQQVTLRCSPKSGHDTVSWYQQALGQGPQFIFQYYEEEERQRGNFPDRFSGHQFPNYSSELNVNALLLGDSALYLCASSSGVRGYEQYFGPGTRLTVT.

This clonotype has only a few counts. CDR3 coding DNA: TGCGCCAGCAGCGACTGGGGGGCCACAGATACGCAGTATTTT. Translating it yields CASSDWGATDTQYF. The genes are TRBV5-1 and TRBJ2-3; TRBD1 or TRBD2 may be the D gene (6 bases each). V was pared by 4 bases and J by 2 bases, with 11 bases between. From germline, CDR1 is SGHRS and CDR2 YFSETQ. CDR3 length equals 14 residues.

The CDR3 DNA follows: TGTGCCAGCAGCTCCACGGCACTACCCAACAATGAGCAGTTCTTC. Translation: CASSSTALPNNEQFF. The rearrangement uses TRBV7-2 and TRBJ2-1, with unresolved D. V was cut by 4 bases and J by 5 bases, with 15 bases left in between. The germline CDR1 and CDR2 sequences are SGHTA and FQGNSA. The CDR3 covers 15 residues.

This clonotype was counted between two and nine times. The V gene is TRBV19, the J gene TRBJ2-7, with D perhaps matching TRBD1 (5 bases). Germline V lookup: CDR1 LNHDA, CDR2 SQIVND (reference sequence). Trimming stripped 2 bases from V and 6 bases from J, with 14 bases between. CDR3 length equals 14 residues. CDR3 sequence: CASSIKDNLGEQYF. CDR3 DNA: TGTGCCAGTAGTATAAAGGACAACCTCGGCGAGCAGTACTTC.

This clonotype has only a few counts. This chain connects TRBV12-3 or TRBV12-4 to TRBJ2-3; TRBD2 might be the D (7 bases). This CDR3 spans 16 amino acids. V was trimmed by 1 base and J by 5 bases, leaving 16 bases between them. DNA of the CDR3: TGTGCCAGCAGTTTAGGCACCGGACTAGGGGGAGATACGCAGTATTTT. It yields the protein CASSLGTGLGGDTQYF.

The CDR3: CSARDPGTGEAYNEQFF. The CDR3 region has the DNA TGCAGTGCTAGAGATCCCGGGACAGGGGAAGCCTACAATGAGCAGTTCTTC. This sequence joins TRBV20-1 and TRBJ2-1, with 10 positions matching TRBD1. The CDR3 spans 17 residues. CDR1 is DFQATT and CDR2 is SNEGSKA in the germline V gene (reference sequence). V shed 0 bases, J shed 2 bases, and the junction held 7 bases outside the gene matches.

This clonotype was found many times. The chain uses TRBV5-6 and TRBJ2-3; no reliable D call. Germline CDR1 SGHDT, CDR2 YYEEEE. CDR3 length: 14 amino acids. V lost 1 base, J lost 0 bases, and 6 bases lay in between. The CDR3 DNA is TGTGCCAGCAGCTTGTTAAGGAGCACAGATACGCAGTATTTT. It encodes CASSLLRSTDTQYF.